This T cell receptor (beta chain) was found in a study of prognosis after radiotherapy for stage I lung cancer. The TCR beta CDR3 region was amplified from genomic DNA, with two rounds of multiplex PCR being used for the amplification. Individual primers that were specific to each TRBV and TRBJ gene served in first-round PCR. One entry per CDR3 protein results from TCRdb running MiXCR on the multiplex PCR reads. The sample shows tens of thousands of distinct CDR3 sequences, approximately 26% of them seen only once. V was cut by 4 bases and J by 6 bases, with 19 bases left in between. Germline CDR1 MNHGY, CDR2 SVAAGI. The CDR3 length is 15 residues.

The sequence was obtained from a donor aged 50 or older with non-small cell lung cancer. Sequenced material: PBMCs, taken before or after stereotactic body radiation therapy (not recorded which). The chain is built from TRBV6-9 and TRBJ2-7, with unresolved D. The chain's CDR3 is CASSSVGMLYGEQYF. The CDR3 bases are TGTGCCAGCAGTTCAGTGGGAATGCTATACGGCGAGCAGTACTTC.